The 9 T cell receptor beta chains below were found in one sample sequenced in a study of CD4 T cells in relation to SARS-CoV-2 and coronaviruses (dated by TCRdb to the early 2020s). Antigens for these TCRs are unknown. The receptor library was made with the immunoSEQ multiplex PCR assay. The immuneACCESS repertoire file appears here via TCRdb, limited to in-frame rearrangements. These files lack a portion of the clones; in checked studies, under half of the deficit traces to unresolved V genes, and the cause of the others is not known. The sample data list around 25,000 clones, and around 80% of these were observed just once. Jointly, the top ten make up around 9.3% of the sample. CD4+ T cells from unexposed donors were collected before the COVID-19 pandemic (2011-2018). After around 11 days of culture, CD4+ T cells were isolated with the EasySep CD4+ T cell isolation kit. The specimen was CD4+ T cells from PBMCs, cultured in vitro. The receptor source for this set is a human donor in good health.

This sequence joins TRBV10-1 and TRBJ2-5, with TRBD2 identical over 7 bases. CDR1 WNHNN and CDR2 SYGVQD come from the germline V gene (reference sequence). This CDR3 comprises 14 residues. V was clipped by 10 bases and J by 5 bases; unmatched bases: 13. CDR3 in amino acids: CAKPRREFGETQYF. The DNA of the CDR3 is TGCGCCAAACCGAGGCGGGAGTTTGGGGAGACCCAGTACTTC.

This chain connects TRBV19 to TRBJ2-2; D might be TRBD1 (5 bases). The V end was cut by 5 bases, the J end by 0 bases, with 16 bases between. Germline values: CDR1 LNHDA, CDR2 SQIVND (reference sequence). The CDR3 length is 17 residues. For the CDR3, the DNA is TGTGCCAGTAGTCGGACACCCCAGGGAACGAACACCGGGGAGCTGTTTTTT. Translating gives CASSRTPQGTNTGELFF.

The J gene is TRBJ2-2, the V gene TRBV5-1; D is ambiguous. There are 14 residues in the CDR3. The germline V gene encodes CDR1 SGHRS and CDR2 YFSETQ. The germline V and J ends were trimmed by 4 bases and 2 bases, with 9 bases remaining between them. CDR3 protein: CASSASGNTGELFF. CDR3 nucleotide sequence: TGCGCCAGCAGCGCCTCTGGAAACACCGGGGAGCTGTTTTTT.

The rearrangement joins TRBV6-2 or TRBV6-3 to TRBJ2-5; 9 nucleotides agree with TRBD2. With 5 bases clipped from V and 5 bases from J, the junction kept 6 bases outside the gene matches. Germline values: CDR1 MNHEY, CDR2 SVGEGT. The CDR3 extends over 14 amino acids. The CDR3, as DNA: TGTGCCAGCAGTGGTCCTAGCGGGGCGGAGACCCAGTACTTC. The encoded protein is CASSGPSGAETQYF.

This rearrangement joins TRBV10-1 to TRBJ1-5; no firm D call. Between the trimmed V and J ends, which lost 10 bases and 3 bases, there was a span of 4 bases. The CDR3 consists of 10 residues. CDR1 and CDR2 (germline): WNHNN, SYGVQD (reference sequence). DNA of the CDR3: TGCGCCATCCCCAATCAGCCCCAGCATTTT. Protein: CAIPNQPQHF.

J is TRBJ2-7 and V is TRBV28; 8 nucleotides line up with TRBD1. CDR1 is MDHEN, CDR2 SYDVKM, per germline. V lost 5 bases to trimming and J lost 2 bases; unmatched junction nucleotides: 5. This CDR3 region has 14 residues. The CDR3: CASSRTDRAYEQYF. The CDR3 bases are TGTGCCAGCAGTAGGACGGACAGGGCCTACGAGCAGTACTTC.

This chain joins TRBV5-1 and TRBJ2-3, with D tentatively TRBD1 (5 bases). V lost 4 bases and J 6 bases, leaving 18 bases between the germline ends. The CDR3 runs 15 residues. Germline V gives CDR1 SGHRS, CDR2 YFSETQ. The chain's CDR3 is CASSPPRAAGDTQYF. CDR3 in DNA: TGCGCCAGCAGCCCCCCTCGGGCGGCAGGGGATACGCAGTATTTT.

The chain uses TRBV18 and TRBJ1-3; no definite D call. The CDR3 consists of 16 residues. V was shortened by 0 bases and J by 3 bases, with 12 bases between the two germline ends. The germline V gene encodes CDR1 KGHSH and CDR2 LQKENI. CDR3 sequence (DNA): TGTGCCAGCTCACCACCAAAGGCGGGTGTTGGAAACACCATATATTTT. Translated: CASSPPKAGVGNTIYF.

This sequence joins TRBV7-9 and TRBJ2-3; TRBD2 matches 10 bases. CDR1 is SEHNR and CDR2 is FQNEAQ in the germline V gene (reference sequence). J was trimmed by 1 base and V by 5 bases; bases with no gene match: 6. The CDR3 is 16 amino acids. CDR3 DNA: TGTGCCAGCAGCGAAAGACTAGCGGGTCGCACAGATACGCAGTATTTT. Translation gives CASSERLAGRTDTQYF.